A single sample is the source of the 18 T cell receptor beta chains below, sequenced in a study of graft-versus-host responses after intestinal transplantation. Here immunoSEQ multiplex PCR was the method, and the copy in TCRdb shows in-frame clones only, minus some. The sample records approximately 90,000 clones, about 88% being singletons. No cognate antigen is known for these TCRs. Sequenced material: unstimulated CD4+ T cells sorted from spleen or lymph node cells, taken before transplant. The receptors were sampled from a human donor who was the organ donor for an intestinal transplant.

This chain uses TRBV27 with TRBJ1-4; D is possibly TRBD1 (6 bases). The CDR3 spans 14 residues. Germline lookup yields CDR1 MNHEY and CDR2 SMNVEV (reference sequence). With 6 bases removed from V and 8 bases from J, the gap between germline ends came to 16 bases. CDR3 in DNA: TGTGCCAGCAGGAGAGGGGGTTTAGGCGAAAAACTGTTTTTT. Residues: CASRRGGLGEKLFF.

V usage is TRBV2 and J usage is TRBJ1-2; no clear D. CDR1 and CDR2 from the germline V gene are SNHLY and FYNNEI. Trimming pared 4 bases from V and 7 bases from J, leaving 10 bases between. CDR3 length: 12 residues. CDR3 amino acids: CASSVRPSGYTF. CDR3 coding DNA: TGTGCCAGCAGTGTAAGGCCTAGTGGCTACACCTTC.

The chain recombines TRBV2 with TRBJ1-5; TRBD1 matches 7 bases. The CDR3 is 14 amino acids. Looked up from germline, CDR1 is SNHLY and CDR2 is FYNNEI. The trim removed 6 bases at V and 5 bases at J, leaving 7 bases unmatched. CDR3 amino acids: CASRGNRGHQPQHF. The CDR3 nucleotides read TGTGCCAGCAGGGGAAACAGGGGTCATCAGCCCCAGCATTTT.

The chain employs TRBV2 and TRBJ1-2, with 7 bases aligning to TRBD1. The CDR3 sequence is 14 residues long. V trimming: 6 bases; J trimming: 0 bases; junction bases outside the gene matches: 4. Germline assignment: CDR1 SNHLY and CDR2 FYNNEI. The CDR3 nucleotides read TGTGCCAGCAGGGCGGGACAGTCTAACTATGGCTACACCTTC. Its protein is CASRAGQSNYGYTF. The full variable domain, completed using reference TRBV2 and TRBJ1-2, is EPEVTQTPSHQVTQMGQEVILRCVPISNHLYFYWYRQILGQKVEFLVSFYNNEISEKSEIFDDQFSVERPDGSNFTLKIRSTKLEDSAMYFCASRAGQSNYGYTFGSGTRLTVV.

As DNA, the CDR3 is TGTGCCAGTAATACGGGATCCACAGATACGCAGTATTTT. This translates into CASNTGSTDTQYF. The chain recombines TRBV19 with TRBJ2-3, with D possibly TRBD2 on 5 matching bases. Germline CDR1 LNHDA, CDR2 SQIVND (reference sequence). The CDR3 runs 13 residues. Trimming cost V 7 bases and J 2 bases, with 10 bases left between them.

The J gene is TRBJ1-2, the V gene TRBV4-3; D gene unclear. V lost 0 bases to trimming and J lost 8 bases, with 13 bases between them. The CDR3 has 14 amino acids. From germline, CDR1 is LGHNA and CDR2 YSLEER. The CDR3 protein is CASSQDGRPRGYTF. DNA for the CDR3: TGCGCCAGCAGCCAAGATGGGAGGCCTCGGGGCTACACCTTC.

The V call is TRBV9, the J call TRBJ2-3, with TRBD1 matching 10 bases. Germline trimming cut 1 base from V and 4 bases from J; bases unmatched to any gene: 9. Germline V CDR1 and CDR2: SGDLS, YYNGEE. The CDR3 has 17 residues. This chain's CDR3 is CASSVRSGTGEADTQYF. The CDR3 nucleotides are TGTGCCAGCAGCGTACGCTCCGGGACAGGGGAGGCAGATACGCAGTATTTT.

The chain recombines TRBV28 with TRBJ1-4; D unclear. Germline CDR1 is MDHEN and CDR2 is SYDVKM. V shed 2 bases and J shed 7 bases, with 14 bases lying between them. There are 15 residues in the CDR3. The CDR3 loop is CASSLMGGGVEKLFF. CDR3 nucleotides: TGTGCCAGCAGTTTAATGGGAGGCGGTGTTGAAAAACTGTTTTTT.

This CDR3 reads CASSSGETQETQYF. DNA of the CDR3: TGTGCCAGCAGCTCGGGGGAGACCCAAGAGACCCAGTACTTC. V is TRBV5-4 and J is TRBJ2-5; D may be TRBD2 (6 bases). The V end lost 3 bases, the J end lost 1 base, and 10 bases lay between the germline ends. Germline V CDR1 and CDR2: SGHNT, YYREEE (reference sequence). The CDR3 covers 14 residues.

There are a few counts of this clone. The chain is built from TRBV19 and TRBJ2-7; tentatively, D is TRBD1 (6 bases). This CDR3 region has 15 residues. From germline, CDR1 is LNHDA and CDR2 SQIVND (reference sequence). V was pared by 3 bases and J by 0 bases, with 12 bases between. DNA of the CDR3: TGTGCCAGTAGTATCGGAGACAGGTCCTCCTACGAGCAGTACTTC. This codes for CASSIGDRSSYEQYF.

CDR3 in amino acids: CASRPNTGDEQYF. CDR3 in DNA: TGTGCCAGCAGGCCCAACACAGGGGACGAGCAGTACTTC. This chain joins TRBV21-1 and TRBJ2-7; the table's D call, TRBD1, has no DNA check behind it. TRBV21-1 is described as a pseudogene. The CDR3 has 13 residues.

This clone appeared once. The gene calls are TRBV7-8 and TRBJ1-1; TRBD1 aligns across 12 bases. Trimming cost V 5 bases and J 5 bases; bases outside gene matches: 12. There are 17 residues in the CDR3. In germline, CDR1 is SGHVS, CDR2 FQNEAQ. The CDR3 DNA reads TGTGCCAGCAGCCTTAGGTGGGACAGGGGGCTAGGGACTGAAGCTTTCTTT. Translating it yields CASSLRWDRGLGTEAFF.

The V and J genes are TRBV7-8 and TRBJ1-1, with TRBD1 matching over 7 bases. This CDR3 has 14 residues. V was clipped by 4 bases and J by 0 bases; unmatched bases: 2. The germline gives CDR1 SGHVS, CDR2 FQNEAQ. CDR3 in amino acids: CASSSTGLNTEAFF. The CDR3 DNA follows: TGTGCCAGCAGCTCGACAGGGCTGAACACTGAAGCTTTCTTT.

The V and J genes are TRBV27 and TRBJ2-3, with TRBD1 matching 7 bases. The CDR3 totals 15 residues. Germline values: CDR1 MNHEY, CDR2 SMNVEV (reference sequence). Trimming took 3 bases from V and 5 from J; bases not matched to a gene: 8. In DNA form, the CDR3 reads TGTGCCAGCAGTTTCCCTGGACAGGAGAAAGATACGCAGTATTTT. Residues: CASSFPGQEKDTQYF.

Only a few counts were recorded for this clone. The chain combines TRBV30 with TRBJ2-7, with 9 bases fitting TRBD1. Germline V gives CDR1 GTSNPN, CDR2 SVGIG (reference sequence). The ends lost 3 bases at V and 6 bases at J; junction bases unmatched: 9. The CDR3 runs 14 residues. The CDR3 DNA reads TGTGCCTGGAGGCGTCCGGGACAGGGTGGCGAGCAGTACTTC. Its translation is CAWRRPGQGGEQYF.

The chain employs TRBV2 and TRBJ2-2; TRBD2 agrees at 8 bases. V trimming: 7 bases; J trimming: 3 bases; junction bases outside the gene matches: 4. This CDR3 comprises 14 residues. Per germline, CDR1 SNHLY and CDR2 FYNNEI. The CDR3 sequence: CASMVRGDTGELFF. The CDR3 nucleotides are TGTGCCAGCATGGTGCGGGGGGACACCGGGGAGCTGTTTTTT. The full variable domain, completed using reference TRBV2 and TRBJ2-2, is EPEVTQTPSHQVTQMGQEVILRCVPISNHLYFYWYRQILGQKVEFLVSFYNNEISEKSEIFDDQFSVERPDGSNFTLKIRSTKLEDSAMYFCASMVRGDTGELFFGEGSRLTVL.

This chain joins TRBV10-3 and TRBJ2-7, with 7 bases identical to TRBD1. Germline V gene data show CDR1 as ENHRY and CDR2 as SYGVKD. The CDR3 contains 16 residues. J lost 3 bases, V lost 3 bases, and 11 bases had no gene match. In DNA form, the CDR3 reads TGTGCCATCAGTGACCTGAAGGGGGCAGTTGACTACGAGCAGTACTTC. It specifies CAISDLKGAVDYEQYF.

This clone was observed once. The genes are TRBV29-1 and TRBJ2-5, with TRBD2 as a possible D gene (5 bases). V was shortened by 4 bases and J by 5 bases, with 20 bases between the two germline ends. This CDR3 is built from 15 residues. Germline lookup yields CDR1 SQVTM and CDR2 ANQGSEA. CDR3 sequence reads: CSVGVAGSRGETQYF. Written as DNA, the CDR3 is TGCAGCGTTGGGGTGGCGGGTTCTCGTGGGGAGACCCAGTACTTC.